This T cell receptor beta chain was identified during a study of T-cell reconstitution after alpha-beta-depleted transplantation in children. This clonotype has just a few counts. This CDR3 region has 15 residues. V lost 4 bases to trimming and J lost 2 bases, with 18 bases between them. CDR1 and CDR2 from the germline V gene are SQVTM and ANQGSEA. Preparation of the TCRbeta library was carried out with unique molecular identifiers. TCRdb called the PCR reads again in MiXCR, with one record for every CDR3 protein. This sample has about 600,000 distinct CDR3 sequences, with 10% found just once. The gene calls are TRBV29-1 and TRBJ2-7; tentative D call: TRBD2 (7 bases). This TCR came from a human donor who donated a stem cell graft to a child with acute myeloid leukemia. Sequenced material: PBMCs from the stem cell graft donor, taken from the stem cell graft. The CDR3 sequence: CSVARGASGPYEQYF. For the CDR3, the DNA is TGCAGCGTTGCAAGGGGGGCTAGCGGACCCTACGAGCAGTACTTC.